Listed below are T cell receptor beta chains from one sample, sequenced in a study of cytomegalovirus exposure and HLA in healthy donors. This table comes from immunoSEQ multiplex PCR, and its TCRdb copy is limited to in-frame clones, with some not included. The sample lists 150,000 to 200,000 clones, around 70% seen once, with around 4.6% in the top ten. Sequenced material: PBMCs. The source is a man aged 18 to 29 in good health and CMV-seropositive. Each CDR3 is given with its conserved first and last residue. A D gene is named only where the DNA matches it firmly. Where a row states a size, it is once, few, many or the class of an expanded clone; other rows omit it.

clone size | J gene | V gene | D gene | CDR3 protein | CDR3 DNA
- | TRBJ1-1 | TRBV6-1 | TRBD1 | CASSKGQPMNTEAFF | TGTGCCAGCAGCAAGGGACAGCCCATGAACACTGAAGCTTTCTTT
few | TRBJ1-6 | TRBV19 | - | CASSRSGDSPLHF | TGTGCCAGTAGTAGGTCAGGGGATTCACCCCTCCACTTT
- | TRBJ1-4 | TRBV5-1 | TRBD1 | CASSSRGGTGANEKLFF | TGCGCCAGCAGCTCTCGCGGGGGGACAGGGGCGAATGAAAAACTGTTTTTT
few | TRBJ1-1 | TRBV5-1 | - | CASSFLQGNTEAFF | TGCGCCAGCAGCTTCCTACAGGGGAACACTGAAGCTTTCTTT
- | TRBJ1-3 | TRBV2 | - | CASSDADSGNTIYF | TGTGCCAGCAGTGATGCAGACTCTGGAAACACCATATATTTT
few | TRBJ1-1 | TRBV28 | TRBD1 | CASSSPNRDRDTEAFF | TGTGCCAGCAGTTCCCCAAACCGGGACAGGGACACTGAAGCTTTCTTT
- | TRBJ1-1 | TRBV6-5 | - | CASSYGVTGTEAFF | TGTGCCAGCAGTTACGGCGTCACAGGCACTGAAGCTTTCTTT
few | TRBJ2-2 | TRBV10-3 | - | CAIRRENAVTGELFF | TGTGCCATCAGGAGAGAGAACGCGGTGACCGGGGAGCTGTTTTTT
once | TRBJ2-5 | TRBV5-5 | TRBD2 | CASSPSLAVLTQETQYF | TGTGCCAGCAGCCCCTCACTAGCGGTTTTGACTCAAGAGACCCAGTACTTC
- | TRBJ2-1 | TRBV7-8 | - | CASSFTGNPMQFF | TGTGCCAGCAGCTTTACCGGGAACCCGATGCAGTTCTTC
- | TRBJ1-5 | TRBV6-1 | TRBD1 | CASSQTGENQPQHF | TGTGCCAGCAGTCAGACAGGGGAAAATCAGCCCCAGCATTTT
- | TRBJ1-2 | TRBV6-5 | - | CASRTAGIPYGYTF | TGTGCCAGCAGGACCGCAGGCATCCCCTATGGCTACACCTTC
- | TRBJ2-5 | TRBV5-1 | TRBD2 | CASSLAASGAGWQETQYF | TGCGCCAGCAGCTTGGCGGCGAGCGGGGCGGGGTGGCAAGAGACCCAGTACTTC
- | TRBJ1-1 | TRBV7-2 | - | CASSRISGSLTEAFF | TGTGCCAGCAGCCGAATTTCAGGAAGTCTGACTGAAGCTTTCTTT
- | TRBJ1-1 | TRBV6-6 | - | CASRDNLNTEAFF | TGTGCCAGCAGGGACAACCTGAACACTGAAGCTTTCTTT
- | TRBJ1-5 | TRBV5-6 | TRBD1 | CASSYSRTGINQPQHF | TGTGCCAGCAGCTACAGCAGGACAGGGATCAATCAGCCCCAGCATTTT
- | TRBJ1-1 | TRBV2 | TRBD1 | CASLSTGINPQAFF | TGTGCCAGCTTGTCGACAGGGATTAACCCACAAGCTTTCTTT
- | TRBJ1-4 | TRBV9 | - | CASSVDHRGDEKLFF | TGTGCCAGCAGCGTAGATCATAGGGGCGATGAAAAACTGTTTTTT
- | TRBJ2-1 | TRBV5-1 | TRBD2 | CASSLAGATSGGYNEQFF | TGCGCCAGCAGCTTGGCCGGAGCGACTAGCGGGGGTTACAATGAGCAGTTCTTC
few | TRBJ2-5 | TRBV5-1 | - | CASNEQGGETQYF | TGCGCCAGCAACGAACAGGGCGGGGAGACCCAGTACTTC
- | TRBJ1-6 | TRBV6-5 | TRBD1 | CASNTDRGYSPLHF | TGTGCCAGCAATACCGACAGGGGATATTCACCCCTCCACTTT
- | TRBJ2-4 | TRBV7-2 | TRBD1 | CASSLDGTGGAKNIQYF | TGTGCCAGCAGCTTAGATGGTACAGGGGGGGCCAAAAACATTCAGTACTTC
- | TRBJ2-1 | TRBV5-1 | - | CASSPGGGNDNEQFF | TGCGCCAGCAGCCCAGGAGGTGGCAACGACAATGAGCAGTTCTTC
once | TRBJ1-1 | TRBV28 | - | CATRTDFPGGTEAFF | TGTGCCACCAGAACGGACTTTCCGGGCGGGACTGAAGCTTTCTTT
- | TRBJ1-5 | TRBV19 | TRBD1 | CASSARGSGNQPQHF | TGTGCCAGTAGCGCCAGGGGGTCCGGCAATCAGCCCCAGCATTTT
- | TRBJ2-5 | TRBV7-7 | TRBD1 | CASSDLTGPQETQYF | TGTGCTAGCAGCGATTTGACAGGGCCCCAAGAGACCCAGTACTTC
few | TRBJ2-2 | TRBV19 | - | CASSTRTLRDTGELFF | TGTGCCAGTAGTACTCGGACACTTAGGGACACCGGGGAGCTGTTTTTT
- | TRBJ2-5 | TRBV5-1 | TRBD2 | CASSLRTSGSNGETQYF | TGCGCCAGCAGCTTGCGGACTAGCGGGAGTAATGGAGAGACCCAGTACTTC
- | TRBJ1-4 | TRBV19 | - | CASSIEGRSRAKLFF | TGTGCCAGTAGTATAGAAGGACGGAGCAGGGCAAAACTGTTTTTT
- | TRBJ2-1 | TRBV13 | - | CASSPPQGYEQFF | TGTGCCAGCAGCCCCCCCCAGGGCTATGAGCAGTTCTTC
once | TRBJ2-5 | TRBV6-6 | TRBD1 | CASSQTGVQETQYF | TGTGCCAGCAGCCAAACAGGGGTCCAAGAGACCCAGTACTTC
- | TRBJ1-1 | TRBV5-1 | TRBD1 | CASSSLDRGSSRSEAFF | TGCGCCAGCAGCTCGCTAGACAGGGGGTCAAGTAGAAGTGAAGCTTTCTTT
- | TRBJ1-1 | TRBV7-9 | TRBD1 | CASSFSGTGNTEAFF | TGTGCCAGCAGCTTTTCCGGGACAGGGAACACTGAAGCTTTCTTT
- | TRBJ2-1 | TRBV30 | TRBD2 | CAWISAGGSSYNEQFF | TGTGCCTGGATCTCAGCGGGGGGGAGTTCCTACAATGAGCAGTTCTTC
- | TRBJ1-2 | TRBV4-1 | - | CASSRGSGYGYTF | TGCGCCAGCAGCAGAGGGTCGGGCTATGGCTACACCTTC
- | TRBJ2-5 | TRBV25-1 | - | CASSEWGEQETQYF | TGTGCCAGCAGTGAATGGGGAGAACAAGAGACCCAGTACTTC
once | TRBJ1-1 | TRBV9 | - | CASSVDAGDSEAFF | TGTGCCAGCAGCGTAGATGCCGGGGATAGTGAAGCTTTCTTT
- | TRBJ2-2 | TRBV5-1 | - | CASTGVAGELFF | TGCGCCAGTACCGGGGTCGCCGGGGAGCTGTTTTTT
- | TRBJ1-2 | TRBV5-1 | - | CASSLGFSGDHGYTF | TGCGCCAGCAGCTTGGGTTTCTCAGGGGACCATGGCTACACCTTC
once | TRBJ2-5 | TRBV6-6 | TRBD1 | CASRLTGTGAETQYF | TGTGCCAGCAGGTTAACCGGGACAGGGGCGGAGACCCAGTACTTC
- | TRBJ1-2 | TRBV6-1 | - | CASSEESQNYGYTF | TGTGCCAGCAGTGAAGAGTCCCAGAACTATGGCTACACCTTC
- | TRBJ1-5 | TRBV5-4 | - | CASSSERNQPQHF | TGTGCCAGCAGCTCGGAGCGGAATCAGCCCCAGCATTTT
- | TRBJ2-1 | TRBV19 | TRBD2 | CASSTGTSAGREQFF | TGTGCCAGTAGTACCGGGACTAGCGCGGGAAGGGAGCAGTTCTTC
- | TRBJ1-2 | TRBV15 | TRBD1 | CATSRQGVGYTF | TGTGCCACCAGCAGACAGGGGGTTGGCTACACCTTC
- | TRBJ2-3 | TRBV18 | TRBD2 | CASSRTSGGGDTQYF | TGTGCCAGCTCTCGGACTAGCGGAGGGGGAGATACGCAGTATTTT
once | TRBJ1-4 | TRBV6-5 | TRBD1 | CASRPTGGTKEKLFF | TGTGCCAGCAGACCGACAGGGGGGACGAAGGAAAAACTGTTTTTT
- | TRBJ2-1 | TRBV11-3 | - | CASTQRSVNEQFF | TGTGCCAGCACCCAGAGGAGCGTTAATGAGCAGTTCTTC
- | TRBJ2-2 | TRBV5-1 | - | CASSHHSSRGTGELFF | TGCGCCAGCAGCCACCACTCGAGCAGAGGGACCGGGGAGCTGTTTTTT
few | TRBJ2-2 | TRBV28 | TRBD2 | CATIAGTYTGELFF | TGTGCCACCATAGCGGGGACCTACACCGGGGAGCTGTTTTTT
once | TRBJ2-5 | TRBV29-1 | - | CSTPPPTGGAGETQYF | TGCAGCACCCCACCTCCAACTGGGGGCGCAGGGGAGACCCAGTACTTC
- | TRBJ2-1 | TRBV4-2 | TRBD2 | CASSHSSGGANEQFF | TGTGCCAGCAGCCACTCTAGCGGGGGGGCCAATGAGCAGTTCTTC
- | TRBJ2-3 | TRBV6-1 | - | CASSERGREDTQYF | TGTGCCAGCAGTGAGAGGGGGAGGGAGGATACGCAGTATTTT
- | TRBJ1-4 | TRBV29-1 | - | CSVASPEEGEKLFF | TGCAGCGTGGCCAGCCCCGAGGAGGGTGAAAAACTGTTTTTT
- | TRBJ2-1 | TRBV6-6 | - | CASNQRGGAREQFF | TGTGCCAGCAACCAAAGGGGGGGGGCCCGTGAGCAGTTCTTC
few | TRBJ1-5 | TRBV4-1 | - | CASSPDGQSNQPQHF | TGCGCCAGCAGCCCCGATGGACAGAGCAATCAGCCCCAGCATTTT
- | TRBJ2-5 | TRBV7-9 | - | CASSPSETQYF | TGTGCCAGCAGCCCTTCAGAGACCCAGTACTTC
- | TRBJ2-7 | TRBV4-2 | - | CASSQSVGTYEQYF | TGTGCCAGCAGCCAAAGCGTAGGAACCTACGAGCAGTACTTC
few | TRBJ2-1 | TRBV11-2 | - | CASSLENVRGTSYNEQFF | TGTGCCAGCAGCTTAGAGAACGTCCGCGGAACTTCCTACAATGAGCAGTTCTTC
- | TRBJ1-4 | TRBV6-6 | - | CASSYPLAEEKLFF | TGTGCCAGCAGTTACCCGTTAGCTGAGGAAAAACTGTTTTTT